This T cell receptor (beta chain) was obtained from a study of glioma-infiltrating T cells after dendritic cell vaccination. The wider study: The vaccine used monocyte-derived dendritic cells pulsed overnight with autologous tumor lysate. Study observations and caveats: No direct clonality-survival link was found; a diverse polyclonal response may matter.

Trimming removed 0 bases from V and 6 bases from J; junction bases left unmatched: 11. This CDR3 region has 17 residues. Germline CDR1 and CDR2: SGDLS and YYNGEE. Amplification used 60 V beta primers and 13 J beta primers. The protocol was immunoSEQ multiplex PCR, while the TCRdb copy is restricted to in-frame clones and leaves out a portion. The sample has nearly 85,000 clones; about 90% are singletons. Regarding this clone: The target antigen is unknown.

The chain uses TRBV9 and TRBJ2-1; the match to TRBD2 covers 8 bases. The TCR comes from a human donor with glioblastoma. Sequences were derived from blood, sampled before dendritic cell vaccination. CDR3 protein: CASSVAQAGAYFNEQFF. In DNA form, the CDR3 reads TGTGCCAGCAGCGTAGCTCAAGCGGGGGCCTACTTCAATGAGCAGTTCTTC.